This TCR beta chain emerged from a study of blood T cell repertoires in COVID-19. Study-level background: In each case, the material was cDNA or gDNA derived from T cells, B-cell-depleted T cells, or PBMCs.

In the source study's methods: Scientists estimated how many nucleated cells there were by amplifying reference gene primers. Generated by immunoSEQ multiplex PCR, the TCRdb table keeps only in-frame clones and is missing some. V and J calls and clone size are those listed in that table; D and trimming were worked out from the DNA. The data contain more than 140,000 clones, 80% to 90% of them singletons. Trimming cost V 0 bases and J 9 bases, with 15 bases left between them. The germline CDR1 and CDR2 sequences are MNHEY and SVGAGI. This CDR3 is built from 15 residues. The genes are TRBV6-5 and TRBJ2-1, with D maybe TRBD1 (5 bases). The origin of this receptor is a woman in her sixties with acute or convalescent COVID-19. Sequencing was performed on peripheral blood. The CDR3 loop reads CASSYSDSPLTEQFF. DNA for the CDR3: TGTGCCAGCAGTTACTCCGACAGTCCTTTAACTGAGCAGTTCTTC.